This TCR beta chain derives from a study of radiotherapy plus CTLA-4 blockade in lung cancer. Study details: Objective responses occurred in around 20% of patients; over 25% had disease control.

Study-level results: Clones derived from tumor TCRs expanded in blood after radiotherapy plus ipilimumab.

Trimming cost V 8 bases and J 0 bases, with 8 bases left between them. Germline CDR1 reads SGHTA; CDR2 reads FQGTGA. CDR3 length: 13 amino acids. The sample holds one count of this clone. Its antigen is unidentified. Focal radiation plus CTLA-4 blockade with ipilimumab was administered to patients who had chemo-refractory metastatic non-small-cell lung cancer. Repertoires were generated with immunoSEQ multiplex PCR, while TCRdb's copy carries only in-frame clones and drops some. The sample lists around 70,000 clones; approximately 82% were seen once. Sequenced material: peripheral blood, taken from a patient treated with radiotherapy plus ipilimumab. V usage is TRBV7-3 and J usage is TRBJ2-1; a weak D match, TRBD1 (5 bases). The clonotype was recovered from a human donor with non-small cell lung cancer who had a partial response to radiotherapy plus ipilimumab. The CDR3: CASADSSYNEQFF. The CDR3, as DNA: TGTGCCAGCGCCGACAGCTCCTACAATGAGCAGTTCTTC.